This T cell receptor (beta chain) originates from a study of cytomegalovirus exposure and HLA in healthy donors. This clone was counted only a few times. The target antigen is unknown. The ends were cut back, 0 bases at V and 7 bases at J, with 12 bases in the middle. The germline gives CDR1 LGHNA, CDR2 YSLEER. This CDR3 is built from 14 residues. The study ran its PCR with 60 Vbeta and 13 Jbeta primers. Sequencing used immunoSEQ multiplex PCR; TCRdb keeps in-frame clones, though not all of them. The profile shows approximately 82,000 clones, roughly 60% of them singletons. General study points: Reports indicated that the classifier achieved high specificity and sensitivity in diagnosing cytomegalovirus status. Some TCR beta chains (about 170 of them) were listed as cytomegalovirus-associated. An analysis that was carried out later associated 16,951 TCR beta sequences with HLA alleles at 0.05 false discovery rate. Sequence variants that were highly shared formed a cluster that was likely a sequencing artifact.

This receptor was obtained from a woman under 40 in good health and CMV-seropositive. Source material: PBMCs. This sequence joins TRBV4-3 and TRBJ1-2; a possible D gene is TRBD1 (5 bases). CDR3 sequence reads: CASSQDSQGLGYTF. DNA for the CDR3: TGCGCCAGCAGCCAAGACTCGCAGGGTCTTGGCTACACCTTC.